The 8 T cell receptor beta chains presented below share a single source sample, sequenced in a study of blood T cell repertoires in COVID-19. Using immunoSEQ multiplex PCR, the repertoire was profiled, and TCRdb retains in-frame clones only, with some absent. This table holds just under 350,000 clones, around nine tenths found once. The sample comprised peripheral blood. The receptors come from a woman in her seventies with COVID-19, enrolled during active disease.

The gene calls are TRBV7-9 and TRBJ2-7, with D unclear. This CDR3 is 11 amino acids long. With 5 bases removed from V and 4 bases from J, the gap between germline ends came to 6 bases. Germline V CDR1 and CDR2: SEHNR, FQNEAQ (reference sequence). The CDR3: CASSALYEQYF. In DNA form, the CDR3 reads TGTGCCAGCAGCGCGTTATACGAGCAGTACTTC.

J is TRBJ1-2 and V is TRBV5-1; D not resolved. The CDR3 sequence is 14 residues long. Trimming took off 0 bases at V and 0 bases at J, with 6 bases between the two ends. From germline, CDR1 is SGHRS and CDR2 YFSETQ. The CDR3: CASSLESANYGYTF. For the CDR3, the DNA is TGCGCCAGCAGCTTGGAATCAGCTAACTATGGCTACACCTTC.

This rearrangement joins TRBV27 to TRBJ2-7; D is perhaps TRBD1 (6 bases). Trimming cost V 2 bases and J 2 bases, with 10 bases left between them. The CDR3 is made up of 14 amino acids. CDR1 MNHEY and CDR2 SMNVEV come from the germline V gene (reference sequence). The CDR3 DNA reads TGTGCCAGCAGTTTACCAGGGGTCGCCTACGAGCAGTACTTC. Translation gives CASSLPGVAYEQYF.

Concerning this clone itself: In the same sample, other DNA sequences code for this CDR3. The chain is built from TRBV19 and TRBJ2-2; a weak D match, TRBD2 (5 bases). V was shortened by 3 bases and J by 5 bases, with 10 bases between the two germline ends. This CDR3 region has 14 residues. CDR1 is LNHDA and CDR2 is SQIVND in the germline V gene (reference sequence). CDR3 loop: CASSIVGDTGELFF. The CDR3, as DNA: TGTGCCAGTAGTATTGTGGGAGATACCGGGGAGCTGTTTTTT.

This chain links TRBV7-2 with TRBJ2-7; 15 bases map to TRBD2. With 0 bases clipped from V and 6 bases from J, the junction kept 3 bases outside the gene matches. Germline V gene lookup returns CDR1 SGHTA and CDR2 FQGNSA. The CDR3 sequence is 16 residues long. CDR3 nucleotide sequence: TGTGCCAGCAGCTTAGCGCCGGGACTAGCGGGGGGCGAGCAGTACTTC. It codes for CASSLAPGLAGGEQYF.

CDR3 sequence (DNA): TGTGCCAGCAGCCAAGGGGCCGGGGAGCTGTTTTTT. Residues: CASSQGAGELFF. This chain connects TRBV7-8 to TRBJ2-2; weak D call: TRBD1 (5 bases). The length of the CDR3 is 12 residues. Trimming removed 5 bases from V and 6 bases from J, with 7 bases in between. Per the germline V gene, CDR1 is SGHVS and CDR2 is FQNEAQ.

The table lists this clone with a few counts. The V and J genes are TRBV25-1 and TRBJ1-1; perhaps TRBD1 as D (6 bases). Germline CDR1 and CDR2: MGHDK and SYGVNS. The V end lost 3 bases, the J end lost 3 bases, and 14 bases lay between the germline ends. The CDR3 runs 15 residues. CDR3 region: CASSDPMSGDTEAFF. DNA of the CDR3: TGTGCCAGCAGTGATCCGATGTCAGGGGACACTGAAGCTTTCTTT.

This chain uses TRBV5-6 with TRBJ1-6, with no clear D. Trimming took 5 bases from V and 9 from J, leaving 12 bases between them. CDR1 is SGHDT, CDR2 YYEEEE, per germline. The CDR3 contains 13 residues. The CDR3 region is CASRLEGSSPLHF. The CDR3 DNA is TGTGCCAGCAGATTAGAGGGCAGTTCACCCCTCCACTTT.